This TCR beta chain was captured by sequencing in a study of blood T cell repertoires in COVID-19. Study-wide background: Samples taken during acute and convalescent COVID-19 were collected in the United States, Italy and Spain. PBMCs, B-cell-depleted T cells, or T cells provided the cDNA or gDNA that made up the material.

The CDR3 is 15 amino acids. J lost 8 bases, V lost 6 bases, and 14 bases had no gene match. Germline CDR1 reads MNHEY; CDR2 reads SVGAGI. As handled by the study authors: Amplification of reference gene primers was used by the study to estimate nucleated cell counts. The assay was immunoSEQ multiplex PCR, and TCRdb's table has in-frame clones only and misses some. V and J calls and clone size are as listed in that table; D and trimming were resolved from the DNA. In the table there are tens of thousands of clones, around 76% of which are singletons. This TCR was sampled from a man between 65 and 85 years old with active or convalescent COVID-19. The chain couples TRBV6-5 to TRBJ1-2; 8 bases are shared with TRBD1. The sample taken for sequencing was peripheral blood. CDR3 bases: TGTGCCAGCAGCCTCCTAAGTTCATCAGGGGGCGGCTACACCTTC. Its protein product is CASSLLSSSGGGYTF.